This TCR beta chain was sequenced for a study of shared clonotypes between healthy human individuals. Study information: Per-donor plates numbered three CD4 naive, three CD4 memory, two CD8 naive and one CD8 memory.

The study's findings and limits: Apart from blood, nothing was sampled; tissue repertoires likely differ.

With 3 bases removed from V and 2 bases from J, the gap between germline ends came to 12 bases. This CDR3 contains 15 residues. CDR1 and CDR2 (germline): SGHRS, YFSETQ. The study ran the assay at deep level. Some clones are missing from TCRdb's copy, which holds only in-frame ones; the method was immunoSEQ multiplex PCR. In the table there are 2,500,000 or so clones, under 95% of which are singletons. A remark on this clone: Its specificity is unknown.

The sequence derives from a man aged 18 to 29 in good health. Some clones in this sample may be carry-over from other donors' samples. The chain carries TRBV5-1 and TRBJ2-1; maybe TRBD2 (5 bases). The sample consisted of naive CD4+ T cells from PBMCs. Stated subset: CD45RA+ positively selected. CDR3 coding DNA: TGCGCCAGCAGCTCAGACCCCGGGACCTACAATGAGCAGTTCTTC. Amino acids: CASSSDPGTYNEQFF.